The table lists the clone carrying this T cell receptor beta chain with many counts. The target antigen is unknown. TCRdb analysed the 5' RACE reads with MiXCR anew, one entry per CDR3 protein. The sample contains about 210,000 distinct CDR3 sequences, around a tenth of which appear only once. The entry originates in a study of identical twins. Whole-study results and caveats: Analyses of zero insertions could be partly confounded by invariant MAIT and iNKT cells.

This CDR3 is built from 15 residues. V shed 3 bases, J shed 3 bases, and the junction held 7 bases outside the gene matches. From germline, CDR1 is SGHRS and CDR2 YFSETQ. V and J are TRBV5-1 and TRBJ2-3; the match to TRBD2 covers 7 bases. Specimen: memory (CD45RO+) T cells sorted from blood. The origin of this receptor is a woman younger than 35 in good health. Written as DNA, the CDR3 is TGCGCCAGCAGCTATGGACTAGATCTAACAGATACGCAGTATTTT. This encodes CASSYGLDLTDTQYF.